The 14 T cell receptor beta chains given below trace back to one sample, sequenced in a study of blood T cells in healthy people across ages. The authors ran a second PCR of about 7 to 12 cycles using a sample-barcoded 5' primer and a J-beta primer mix. In TCRdb, the 5' RACE reads were re-called with MiXCR into one record per CDR3 protein. The sample consists of hundreds of thousands of distinct CDR3 sequences, roughly a quarter of them appearing once. Material for sequencing was blood. Receptor source: a woman aged 65 to 85 in good health.

In this sample, this clonotype turned up a few times. The V and J genes are TRBV2 and TRBJ2-5, with 10 bases matching TRBD2. Unmatched junction bases numbered 12, after V lost 7 bases and J lost 4 bases. CDR1 is SNHLY, CDR2 FYNNEI, per germline. The CDR3 consists of 16 residues. CDR3 loop: CASKRGLAGGRETQYF. The CDR3, as DNA: TGTGCCAGCAAAAGGGGATTAGCGGGAGGTCGAGAGACCCAGTACTTC.

This clonotype was detected ten times or more. This chain links TRBV28 with TRBJ2-4, with 7 bases that match TRBD1. Trimming at V came to 5 bases and at J to 3 bases, leaving 7 bases not matched to a gene. This CDR3 is built from 15 residues. In germline, CDR1 is MDHEN, CDR2 SYDVKM. The CDR3 spells CASSPTGALKNIQYF. CDR3 nucleotides: TGTGCCAGCAGTCCCACAGGGGCCCTCAAAAACATTCAGTACTTC.

The rearrangement uses TRBV12-3 or TRBV12-4 and TRBJ1-3, with unresolved D. The CDR3 is 13 amino acids. Trimming took 4 bases from V and 1 from J, leaving 5 bases between them. In DNA form, the CDR3 reads TGTGCCAGCAGTTGGGCTTCTGGAAACACCATATATTTT. Its translation is CASSWASGNTIYF.

This clonotype showed up many times. This chain connects TRBV4-3 to TRBJ1-3, with unresolved D. The V gene's germline CDR1 is LGHNA and CDR2 YSLEER. The CDR3 contains 16 residues. V lost 0 bases and J lost 0, with 9 bases in between. Here the CDR3 DNA reads TGCGCCAGCAGCCAAGAAAGGAGCTTCTCTGGAAACACCATATATTTT. It specifies CASSQERSFSGNTIYF.

As to this clonotype: At one boundary the junction diverges from the germline segment, which might be a read error. The V gene is TRBV7-2, the J gene TRBJ1-2; D is uncertain. The CDR3 runs 12 residues. The germline gives CDR1 SGHTA, CDR2 FQGNSA. In DNA, the CDR3 is TGTGCCAGCAGCACCCTAATGGCGGACCCCCTCTTC. Amino acids: CASSTLMADPLF.

The chain links TRBV20-1 to TRBJ2-5; 8 bases agree with TRBD2. Per germline, CDR1 DFQATT and CDR2 SNEGSKA (reference sequence). With 4 bases clipped from V and 1 base from J, the junction kept 14 bases outside the gene matches. The CDR3 spans 17 residues. CDR3 in amino acids: CSATSLGVAGTQETQYF. The CDR3, as DNA: TGCAGTGCTACCTCTCTTGGGGTAGCGGGAACCCAAGAGACCCAGTACTTC.

Sample share makes this clonotype medium-sized. The rearrangement links TRBV20-1 to TRBJ2-7, with D tentatively TRBD2 (6 bases). V lost 2 bases, J lost 5 bases, and 10 bases lay in between. The CDR3 spans 12 residues. The germline CDR1 and CDR2 sequences are DFQATT and SNEGSKA (reference sequence). DNA of the CDR3: TGCAGTGCTAGAAGGGCTAGCGACGAGCAGTACTTC. Its protein is CSARRASDEQYF.

The V gene is TRBV29-1, the J gene TRBJ2-7, with D hard to call. The CDR3 extends over 12 amino acids. Trimming removed 4 bases at V and 4 bases at J, with 11 bases between. The V gene's germline CDR1 is SQVTM and CDR2 ANQGSEA. CDR3 region: CSVVDLSYEQYF. CDR3 nucleotide sequence: TGCAGCGTTGTGGATCTTTCATACGAGCAGTACTTC.

The chain uses TRBV5-1 and TRBJ2-5; 14 bases agree with TRBD2. Germline assignment: CDR1 SGHRS and CDR2 YFSETQ. V dropped 3 bases and J dropped 1; count of bases not matched to a gene: 8. This CDR3 is built from 18 residues. For the CDR3, the DNA is TGCGCCAGCAGCTCTATGACTAGCGGGAGGGCCTCCCAAGAGACCCAGTACTTC. This gives the protein CASSSMTSGRASQETQYF.

A few counts support this clonotype. The rearrangement joins TRBV20-1 to TRBJ2-3; D uncertain. This CDR3 contains 14 residues. Trimming removed 0 bases from V and 3 bases from J, with 10 bases in between. Germline CDR1 reads DFQATT; CDR2 reads SNEGSKA (reference sequence). CDR3 nucleotides: TGCAGTGCTAGAGATCAAGTTGGTACAGATACGCAGTATTTT. Its protein product is CSARDQVGTDTQYF.

This clonotype was picked up a small number of times. The chain recombines TRBV5-6 with TRBJ2-7, with D hard to call. Trimming left V 1 base short and J 0 bases short, with 8 bases between. The CDR3 contains 14 residues. Per germline, CDR1 SGHDT and CDR2 YYEEEE. The CDR3 DNA reads as TGTGCCAGCAGCTTGCTTGGTAGCTCCTACGAGCAGTACTTC. This translates into CASSLLGSSYEQYF.

The CDR3, as DNA: TGTGCCAGCAGCTTAGGGGGGGCTCCCTCCGAAGCTTTCTTT. Its protein is CASSLGGAPSEAFF. The chain recombines TRBV7-2 with TRBJ1-1; D may be TRBD1 (6 bases). Germline-derived CDR1 and CDR2 are SGHTA and FQGNSA. The CDR3 covers 14 residues. V lost 1 base and J lost 8, with 14 bases in between.

The chain recombines TRBV28 with TRBJ1-4, with TRBD1 matching 10 bases. After removal of 6 bases from V and 7 bases from J, the junction contained 5 bases not matched to a gene. This CDR3 region has 14 residues. Germline CDR1 reads MDHEN; CDR2 reads SYDVKM. The chain's CDR3 is CASSPDRGSEKLFF. CDR3 nucleotide sequence: TGTGCCAGCAGCCCGGACAGGGGGAGTGAAAAACTGTTTTTT.

The chain links TRBV23-1 to TRBJ1-2; D uncertain. TRBV23-1 is known as an ORF, though its function is uncertain. The CDR3 has 12 amino acids. Trimming took off 2 bases at V and 5 bases at J, with 6 bases between the two ends. In DNA, the CDR3 is TGCGCCAGCAGTCAAGACACTTATGGCTACACCTTC. The encoded protein is CASSQDTYGYTF.